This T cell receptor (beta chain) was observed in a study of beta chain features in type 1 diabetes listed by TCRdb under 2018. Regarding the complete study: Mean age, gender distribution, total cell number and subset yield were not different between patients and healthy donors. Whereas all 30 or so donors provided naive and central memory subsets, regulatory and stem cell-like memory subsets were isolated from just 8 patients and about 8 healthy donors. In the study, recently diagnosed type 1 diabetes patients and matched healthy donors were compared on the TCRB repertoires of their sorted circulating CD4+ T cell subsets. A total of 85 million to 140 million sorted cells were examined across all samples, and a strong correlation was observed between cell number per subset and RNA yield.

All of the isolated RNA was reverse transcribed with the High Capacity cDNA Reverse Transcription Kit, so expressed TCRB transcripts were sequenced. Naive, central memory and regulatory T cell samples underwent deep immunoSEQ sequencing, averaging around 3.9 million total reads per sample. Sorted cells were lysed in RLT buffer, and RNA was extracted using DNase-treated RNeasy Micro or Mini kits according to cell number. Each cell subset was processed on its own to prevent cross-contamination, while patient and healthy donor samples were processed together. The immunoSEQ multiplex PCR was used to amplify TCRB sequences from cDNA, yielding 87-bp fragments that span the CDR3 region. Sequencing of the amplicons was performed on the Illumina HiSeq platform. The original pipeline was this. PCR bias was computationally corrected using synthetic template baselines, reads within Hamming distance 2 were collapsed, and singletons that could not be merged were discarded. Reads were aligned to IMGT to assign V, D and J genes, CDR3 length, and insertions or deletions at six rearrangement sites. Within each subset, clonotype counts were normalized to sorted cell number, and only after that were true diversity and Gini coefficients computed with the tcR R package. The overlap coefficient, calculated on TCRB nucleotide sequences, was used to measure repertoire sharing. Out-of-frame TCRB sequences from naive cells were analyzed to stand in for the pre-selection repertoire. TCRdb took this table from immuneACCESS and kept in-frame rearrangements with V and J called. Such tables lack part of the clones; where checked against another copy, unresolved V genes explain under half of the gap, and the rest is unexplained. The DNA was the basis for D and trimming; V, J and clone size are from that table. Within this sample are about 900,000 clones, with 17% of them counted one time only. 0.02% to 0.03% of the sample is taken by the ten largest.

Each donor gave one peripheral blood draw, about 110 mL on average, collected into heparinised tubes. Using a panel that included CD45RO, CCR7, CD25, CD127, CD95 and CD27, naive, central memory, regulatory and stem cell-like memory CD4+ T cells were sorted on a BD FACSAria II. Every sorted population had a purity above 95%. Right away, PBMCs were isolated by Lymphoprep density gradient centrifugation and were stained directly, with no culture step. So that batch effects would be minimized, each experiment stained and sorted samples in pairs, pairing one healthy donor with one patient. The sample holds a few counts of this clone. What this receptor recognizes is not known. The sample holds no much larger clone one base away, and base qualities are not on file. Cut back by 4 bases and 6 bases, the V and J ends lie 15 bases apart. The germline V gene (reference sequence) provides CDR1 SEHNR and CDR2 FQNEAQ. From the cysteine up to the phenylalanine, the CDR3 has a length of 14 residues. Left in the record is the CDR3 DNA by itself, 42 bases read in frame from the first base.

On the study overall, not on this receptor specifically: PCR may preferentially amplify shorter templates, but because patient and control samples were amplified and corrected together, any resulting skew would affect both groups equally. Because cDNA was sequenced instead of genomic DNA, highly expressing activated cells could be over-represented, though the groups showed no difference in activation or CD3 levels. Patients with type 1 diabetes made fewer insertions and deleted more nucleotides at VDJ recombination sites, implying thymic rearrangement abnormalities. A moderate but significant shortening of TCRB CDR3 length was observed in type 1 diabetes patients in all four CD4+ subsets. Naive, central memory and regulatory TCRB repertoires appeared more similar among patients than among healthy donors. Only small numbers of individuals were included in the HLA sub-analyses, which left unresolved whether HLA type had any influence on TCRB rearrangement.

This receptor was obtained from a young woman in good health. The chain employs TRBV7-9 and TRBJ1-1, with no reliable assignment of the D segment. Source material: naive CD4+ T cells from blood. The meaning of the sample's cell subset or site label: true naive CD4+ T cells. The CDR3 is CASSYREIRAEAFF. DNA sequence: TGTGCCAGCAGCTACCGGGAGATAAGGGCTGAAGCTTTCTTT.